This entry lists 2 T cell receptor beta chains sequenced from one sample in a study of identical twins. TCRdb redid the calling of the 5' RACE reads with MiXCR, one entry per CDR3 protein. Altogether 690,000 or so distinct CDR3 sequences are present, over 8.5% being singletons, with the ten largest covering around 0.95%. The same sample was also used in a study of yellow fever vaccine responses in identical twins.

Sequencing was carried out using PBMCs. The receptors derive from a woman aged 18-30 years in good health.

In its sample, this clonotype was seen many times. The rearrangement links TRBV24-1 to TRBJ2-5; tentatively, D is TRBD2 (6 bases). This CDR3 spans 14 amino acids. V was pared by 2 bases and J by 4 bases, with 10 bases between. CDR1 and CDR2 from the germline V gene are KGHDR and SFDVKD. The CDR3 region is CATSDSPGLETQYF. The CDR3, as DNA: TGTGCCACCAGTGATTCACCGGGACTAGAGACCCAGTACTTC.

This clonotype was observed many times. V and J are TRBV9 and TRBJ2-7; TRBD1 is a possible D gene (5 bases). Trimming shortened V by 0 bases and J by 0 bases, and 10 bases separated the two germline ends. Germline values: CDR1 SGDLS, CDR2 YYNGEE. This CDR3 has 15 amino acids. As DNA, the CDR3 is TGTGCCAGCAGCGTAGCAGGGTCGAGCTCCTACGAGCAGTACTTC. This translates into CASSVAGSSSYEQYF.